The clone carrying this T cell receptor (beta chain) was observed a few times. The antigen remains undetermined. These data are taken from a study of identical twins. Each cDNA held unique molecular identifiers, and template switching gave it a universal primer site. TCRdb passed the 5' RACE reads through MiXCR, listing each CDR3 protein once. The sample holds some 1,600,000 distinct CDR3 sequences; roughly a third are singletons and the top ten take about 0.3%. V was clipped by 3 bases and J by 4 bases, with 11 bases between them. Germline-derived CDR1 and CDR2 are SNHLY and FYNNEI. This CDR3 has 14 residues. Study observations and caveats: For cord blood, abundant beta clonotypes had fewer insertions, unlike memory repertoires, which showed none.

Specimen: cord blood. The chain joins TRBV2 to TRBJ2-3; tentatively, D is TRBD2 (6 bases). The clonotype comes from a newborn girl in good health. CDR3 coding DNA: TGTGCCAGCAGTGACGCGGCGGGGCCAGATACGCAGTATTTT. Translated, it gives CASSDAAGPDTQYF.